These 9 T cell receptor beta chains came from one sample sequenced in a study of T cell clones after liver transplantation. Libraries were prepared by immunoSEQ multiplex PCR; TCRdb keeps only in-frame clonotypes and omits some of them. This sample yields 72,000 or so clones, of which less than 85% are seen a single time; roughly 2.8% belongs to the top ten. The material was CD4+ T cells from blood, obtained at the 22-month timepoint. All receptors come from a human patient who received a liver transplant. Some T cells may originate from the graft donor.

The chain employs TRBV9 and TRBJ2-3; D call uncertain. The CDR3 consists of 12 residues. V shed 3 bases and J shed 8 bases, with 10 bases lying between them. Germline loops: CDR1 SGDLS, CDR2 YYNGEE. The CDR3 DNA sequence: TGTGCCAGCAGCGGCATGTGGGGTACGCAGTATTTT. It specifies CASSGMWGTQYF. The whole variable domain, filled in from reference TRBV9 and TRBJ2-3, reads DSGVTQTPKHLITATGQRVTLRCSPRSGDLSVYWYQQSLDQGLQFLIQYYNGEERAKGNILERFSAQQFPDLHSELNLSSLELGDSALYFCASSGMWGTQYFGPGTRLTVL.

The rearrangement links TRBV27 to TRBJ2-5, with TRBD2 matching over 15 bases. Trimming removed 4 bases from V and 7 bases from J; junction bases left unmatched: 10. The CDR3 covers 17 residues. Per the germline V gene, CDR1 is MNHEY and CDR2 is SMNVEV (reference sequence). Here the CDR3 DNA reads TGTGCCAGCAGTTCCTGGACTAGCGGGAGGGCCGGGTGGACCCAGTACTTC. Encoded protein: CASSSWTSGRAGWTQYF.

This clone was seen more than once but under ten times. This sequence joins TRBV18 and TRBJ2-1; D perhaps matches TRBD2 (6 bases). CDR3 length: 14 amino acids. The V and J ends lost 3 bases and 0 bases respectively, with 6 bases between them. CDR1 is KGHSH and CDR2 is LQKENI in the germline V gene. CDR3 coding DNA: TGTGCCAGCTCACCGGGGGGCTCCTACAATGAGCAGTTCTTC. Translation gives CASSPGGSYNEQFF. The whole variable domain, filled in from reference TRBV18 and TRBJ2-1, reads NAGVMQNPRHLVRRRGQEARLRCSPMKGHSHVYWYRQLPEEGLKFMVYLQKENIIDESGMPKERFSAEFPKEGPSILRIQQVVRGDSAAYFCASSPGGSYNEQFFGPGTRLTVL.

The DNA for the CDR3 is TGTGCCATCAGTTTGGAACCAGACAATGAGCAGTTCTTC. Translating it yields CAISLEPDNEQFF. This chain joins TRBV10-3 and TRBJ2-1; D gene uncertain. Germline-derived CDR1 and CDR2 are ENHRY and SYGVKD. V lost 5 bases and J lost 5, with 10 bases in between. This CDR3 region has 13 residues.

Details on this clone: A read error may explain this, as a much larger clone is one base away. At the DNA level, this CDR3 is encoded by other sequences in the same sample as well. The genes are TRBV28 and TRBJ1-1; D not resolved. Germline V gene sequence: CDR1 MDHEN, CDR2 SYDVKM. The CDR3 has 14 amino acids. The V end lost 2 bases, the J end lost 0 bases, and 7 bases lay between the germline ends. The CDR3 spells CASSLRTVNTEAFF. CDR3 DNA: TGTGCCAGCAGTTTACGGACGGTGAACACTGAAGCTTTCTTT.

The V call is TRBV7-6, the J call TRBJ2-4, with TRBD2 matching 9 bases. The CDR3 has 15 amino acids. The germline gives CDR1 SGHVS, CDR2 FNYEAQ. Unmatched junction bases numbered 6, after V lost 1 base and J lost 8 bases. The CDR3: CASSLGAAGGYIQYF. For the CDR3, the DNA is TGTGCCAGCAGCTTAGGGGCGGCGGGGGGGTACATTCAGTACTTC. Variable domain in full (rest from reference TRBV7-6 and TRBJ2-4): GAGVSQSPRYKVTKRGQDVALRCDPISGHVSLYWYRQALGQGPEFLTYFNYEAQQDKSGLPNDRFSAERPEGSISTLTIQRTEQRDSAMYRCASSLGAAGGYIQYFGAGTRLSVL.

This sequence joins TRBV5-4 and TRBJ2-7; maybe TRBD2 (5 bases). The CDR3 contains 13 residues. The germline V gene encodes CDR1 SGHNT and CDR2 YYREEE (reference sequence). V shed 1 base and J shed 2 bases, with 7 bases lying between them. CDR3 in amino acids: CASSLSGTYEQYF. The CDR3 DNA reads as TGTGCCAGCAGCTTGAGCGGCACCTACGAGCAGTACTTC.

The chain couples TRBV9 to TRBJ1-1; D not resolved. Looked up from germline, CDR1 is SGDLS and CDR2 is YYNGEE. CDR3 length: 11 amino acids. Trimming shortened V by 9 bases and J by 0 bases, and 6 bases separated the two germline ends. CDR3 nucleotides: TGTGCCACCGCCTTGAACACTGAAGCTTTCTTT. It translates to CATALNTEAFF.

This clone was counted once. The V call is TRBV7-2, the J call TRBJ2-6, with unresolved D. Deletions cut 3 bases from V and 1 base from J, with 13 bases between. Germline assignment: CDR1 SGHTA and CDR2 FQGNSA. The CDR3 spans 17 residues. CDR3 coding DNA: TGTGCCAGCAGCTTGTTAAGCACGTCATCTGGGGCCAACGTCCTGACTTTC. Its translation is CASSLLSTSSGANVLTF.